The rows below give T cell receptor beta chains drawn from one sample of a study of cytomegalovirus exposure and HLA in healthy donors. Assay: immunoSEQ multiplex PCR; the TCRdb copy retains only in-frame clones and omits some. The table has 160,000 or so clones, around 69% seen once. The sample taken for sequencing was PBMCs. The receptors shown here come from a woman younger than 45 in good health and CMV-seronegative. The CDR3 runs from the conserved cysteine through the conserved F or W. A D gene is named only where the DNA matches it firmly.

NA TRBV14 CASSLGTNPRAFF
NA TRBV2 CASTGTDTGELFF
NA TRBV30 CAWSAGGSLTDTQYF
TRBD2 TRBV2 CASSRLGEGEQFF
NA TRBV30 CAWSKGGEKLFF
NA TRBV18 CASSLQETQYF
NA TRBV19 CASSIQAGSSYNEQFF
TRBD2 TRBV27 CASSLGPSGRGTQYF
NA TRBV6-1 CASSDDFTEAFF
NA TRBV6-1 CASSEVVSGVFNEQFF
TRBD2 TRBV9 CASSVGVGGAGEETQYF
NA TRBV4-3 CASSQDRRDGWETQYF
TRBD2 TRBV9 CASASGGLAKNIQYF
TRBD2 TRBV7-6 CASSQGGLAGAETQYF
NA TRBV7-3 CASSLQGTGANVLTF
TRBD1 TRBV18 CASSPTGGLGEQYF
NA TRBV6-5 CASSLHARAYEQYF
NA TRBV18 CASSPIMGAPETQYF
TRBD1 TRBV7-2 CASSSRSSGGGSQPQHF
TRBD2 TRBV5-1 CASSLGGAGVFNEQFF
TRBD1 TRBV7-2 CASSWDRASGANVLTF
NA TRBV12-5 CASGTRGTEAFF
NA TRBV27 CASSSQGVLGLYEQYF
NA TRBV6-1 CASPGGSGELFF
NA TRBV11-2 CASSSEQITEAFF
TRBD2 TRBV6-6 CASSRLATYEQYF
TRBD2 TRBV4-3 CASSWGLAGGLNTDTQYF
NA TRBV11-2 CASSVNRDMYSPLHF
TRBD1 TRBV29-1 CSVEGQGFNNEQFF
NA TRBV7-2 CASSPIYEAFF
TRBD1 TRBV28 CASRRTGSVSEQYF
NA TRBV29-1 CSVRQQGGTNTEAFF
TRBD1 TRBV29-1 CSVEDWDSPKETQYF
TRBD2 TRBV10-3 CAISEVAGDSQETQYF
NA TRBV29-1 CSLWMREAFF
NA TRBV18 CASSASRELFF
NA TRBV4-2 CASSPNGALMNTEAFF
NA TRBV29-1 CSVIGVNEKLFF
TRBD1 TRBV7-6 CASSNRGQRNEQFF
TRBD2 TRBV4-2 CASSQSVGTGGRGNEQFF
NA TRBV29-1 CGFAGGIAGYTF
NA TRBV7-2 CASSRRGSYEQYF